A selection of T cell receptor beta chains follows, all from one sample in a study of T-cell reconstitution after alpha-beta-depleted transplantation in children. TCRdb ran MiXCR on the PCR reads and lists one entry per CDR3 protein. The data hold 200,000 to 250,000 distinct CDR3 sequences, with approximately 11% observed a single time. This sample comprised PBMCs, obtained before TCRalphabeta/CD19-depleted stem cell transplant. The receptors originated from a child under three years old with acute myeloid leukemia, due to receive a stem cell transplant. Each CDR3 is given with its conserved first and last residue. Each record gives: CDR3 DNA, CDR3 protein, J gene, V gene, D gene, clone size. A D gene is named only where the DNA matches it firmly. The size of a clone is reported for some rows only, either as once, few or many, or as a class for expanded clones.

TGTGCCAGCTCACCACCATTGAAGTTTCAGACTGAAGCTTTCTTT CASSPPLKFQTEAFF TRBJ1-1 TRBV18 . few
TGTGCCAGCAGTGACCTAACAGGGGTCTACGAGCAGTACTTC CASSDLTGVYEQYF TRBJ2-7 TRBV6-1 TRBD1 .
TGCAGTGCTAGGGCCTCCCCAGATACGCAGTATTTT CSARASPDTQYF TRBJ2-3 TRBV20-1 . many
TGCAGTGCTAGAGATGGGGGGCAGCTTAACTATGGCTACACCTTC CSARDGGQLNYGYTF TRBJ1-2 TRBV20-1 . many
TGTGCCAGCAGGCCAGGGGGTACTGGCGTTGAGCAGTTCTTC CASRPGGTGVEQFF TRBJ2-1 TRBV6-2/TRBV6-3 TRBD1 many
TGTGCCAGCAGCCTCAGGGAGGGCGGGGAGCTGTTTTTT CASSLREGGELFF TRBJ2-2 TRBV12-3/TRBV12-4 TRBD2 many
TGTGCCAGCAGCTTAGGGCAACCGAACACTGAAGCTTTCTTT CASSLGQPNTEAFF TRBJ1-1 TRBV7-9 . many
TGTGCCAGCAGTCTCGTCGGGGGCAGGGGCAGAGCGGATCGCTACGAGCAGTACTTC CASSLVGGRGRADRYEQYF TRBJ2-7 TRBV12-3/TRBV12-4 . many
TGTGCCAGCAGCCATGAGGCCGGGACTAGCGGGAGGAATGAGCAGTTCTTC CASSHEAGTSGRNEQFF TRBJ2-1 TRBV3-1 TRBD2 few
TGTGCCAGCAGCTTGGACACGAAGGGAGGAGGAGGCTACACCTTC CASSLDTKGGGGYTF TRBJ1-2 TRBV5-5 . many
TGTGCCAGCAGGCGGGACTCCTCCTACAATGAGCAGTTCTTC CASRRDSSYNEQFF TRBJ2-1 TRBV12-3/TRBV12-4 . many
TGCGCCAGCAGCCTGGGGACTCCCTGGGGCGCAGATACGCAGTATTTT CASSLGTPWGADTQYF TRBJ2-3 TRBV5-1 . many
TGTGCCAGCAGCTTGTTACGAGAGACCCAGTACTTC CASSLLRETQYF TRBJ2-5 TRBV5-5 . many
TGTGCCAGCAGTGGGCAGGACGGGAGTGGTAGCAATCAGCCCCAGCATTTT CASSGQDGSGSNQPQHF TRBJ1-5 TRBV6-1 . many
TGTGCCAGCAGCTTAAACTTGAGGGAGGCACCCCTCCACTTT CASSLNLREAPLHF TRBJ1-6 TRBV7-9 . many
TGCGCCAGCAGCTCGACGGAAATCTATGGCTACACCTTC CASSSTEIYGYTF TRBJ1-2 TRBV5-1 . few
TGTGCCAGCAGGGGACAGGGTGGCTACAATGAGCAGTTCTTC CASRGQGGYNEQFF TRBJ2-1 TRBV11-2 TRBD1 many
TGCAGTGCCATCAGTACCTTGGGGAGCTCCTACAATGAGCAGTTCTTC CSAISTLGSSYNEQFF TRBJ2-1 TRBV20-1 . many
TGCAGCGTTGGGAGGGACAATGAGCAGTTCTTC CSVGRDNEQFF TRBJ2-1 TRBV29-1 . many
TGCGCCAGCAGCCTAAACTCACTATTCTACGAGCAGTACTTC CASSLNSLFYEQYF TRBJ2-7 TRBV4-1 . many
TGCAGCGTTGAAGATCAGGGTCCTCCCTACGAGCAGTACTTC CSVEDQGPPYEQYF TRBJ2-7 TRBV29-1 . many
TGTGCCGGAGGGACTTCCCGGGGCACCATATATTTT CAGGTSRGTIYF TRBJ1-3 TRBV6-6 . many
TGTGCCAGCAGTGAGATCTACACTGAAGCTTTCTTT CASSEIYTEAFF TRBJ1-1 TRBV2 . many
TGTGCCATCAGTGAGTCAGAGGAGACCGGGGAGCTGTTTTTT CAISESEETGELFF TRBJ2-2 TRBV10-3 . few
TGTGCCAGCAGCTTATCGGTGAGGTCCTACGAGCAGTACTTC CASSLSVRSYEQYF TRBJ2-7 TRBV7-2 . many
TGTGCCAGCAGCTACAGGGGCGGTAATGAAAAACTGTTTTTT CASSYRGGNEKLFF TRBJ1-4 TRBV28 TRBD1 .
TGTGCCAGCAGGACCACCGCCGGGACAGGGGATGAAAAACTGTTTTTT CASRTTAGTGDEKLFF TRBJ1-4 TRBV6-5 TRBD1 many
TGTGCCATCAGTGATGGGTTATCTTACGAGCAGTACTTC CAISDGLSYEQYF TRBJ2-7 TRBV10-3 . many
TGCAGCGGAGAGGAGAACACTGAAGCTTTCTTT CSGEENTEAFF TRBJ1-1 TRBV20-1 . many
TGTGCCACCTCCGCGGGGGGCGGGCCAAATACGCAGTATTTT CATSAGGGPNTQYF TRBJ2-3 TRBV10-3 TRBD2 many
TGTGCCAGCAGTGCAGCGGGCGGGACCGGGGAGCTGTTTTTT CASSAAGGTGELFF TRBJ2-2 TRBV6-4 . many
TGTGCCACCAGTGGGGACCCTACAGGTGAGCAGTTCTTC CATSGDPTGEQFF TRBJ2-1 TRBV24-1 . many
TGCAGTGCTAGAGGAAGGGGGGCAGATACGCAGTATTTT CSARGRGADTQYF TRBJ2-3 TRBV20-1 . many
TGTGCCAGCTCAGGGGGGGAGGTGTTTGAAGCTTTCTTT CASSGGEVFEAFF TRBJ1-1 TRBV12-3/TRBV12-4 TRBD1 many
TGTGCCAGCAGCCCGTCGGCAGGGTCTATTGAAGCTTTCTTT CASSPSAGSIEAFF TRBJ1-1 TRBV7-6 . once
TGCAGCGTTGCGTCAAGCGTTAACTATGGCTACACCTTC CSVASSVNYGYTF TRBJ1-2 TRBV29-1 . many
TGTGCCAGCAGCCAAGAACGATCGAGGGGACCCTATGGCTACACCTTC CASSQERSRGPYGYTF TRBJ1-2 TRBV4-2 . many
TGTGCCAGCAGCCAAGTAGGTAGTGACTCAGCCACAGATACGCAGTATTTT CASSQVGSDSATDTQYF TRBJ2-3 TRBV4-2 . many
TGTGCCAGCAGCTTAGGGGGGGGACAGTACTACGAGCAGTACTTC CASSLGGGQYYEQYF TRBJ2-7 TRBV11-2 . .
TGTGCCAGCAGTCCTGGAGGACAGGCTAGCACAGATACGCAGTATTTT CASSPGGQASTDTQYF TRBJ2-3 TRBV12-3/TRBV12-4 TRBD1 many
TGTGCCAGCTGCCCTCCGGCGGGCAGGGAGCATGGCTACACCTTC CASCPPAGREHGYTF TRBJ1-2 TRBV3-1 . many
TGTGCCAGCACCAAATCCGACAGGCTACGGCCCCAGCATTTT CASTKSDRLRPQHF TRBJ1-5 TRBV6-2/TRBV6-3 . many
TGCAGCGTTACCGGGACAGGGAGCACAGATACGCAGTATTTT CSVTGTGSTDTQYF TRBJ2-3 TRBV29-1 TRBD1 many
TGTGCCAGCAGTTTAGGGGGGACGGAAAGCGAAAAACTGTTTTTT CASSLGGTESEKLFF TRBJ1-4 TRBV28 . few
TGTGCCAGCAGCCAGGCAGCAGGTGAAGCTTTCTTT CASSQAAGEAFF TRBJ1-1 TRBV12-3/TRBV12-4 . many